This T cell receptor (beta chain) was captured in a study of response to subunit inactivated influenza vaccine. This CDR3 contains 14 residues. The germline V and J ends were trimmed by 6 bases and 0 bases, with 9 bases remaining between them. CDR1 is MNHEY and CDR2 is SVGEGT in the germline V gene. TCRdb reanalysed the RT-PCR reads using MiXCR and keeps one entry per CDR3 protein. The table has 430,000 or so distinct CDR3 sequences, about 10% seen once. The chain uses TRBV6-2 or TRBV6-3 and TRBJ1-5, with unresolved D. The clonotype originates from a man over 45 who received an inactivated influenza vaccine. The sequenced sample was PBMCs from blood, obtained 40 to 50 days after vaccination. CDR3 protein: CASREVYSNQPQHF. The CDR3 DNA reads TGTGCCAGCAGAGAAGTCTATAGCAATCAGCCCCAGCATTTT.